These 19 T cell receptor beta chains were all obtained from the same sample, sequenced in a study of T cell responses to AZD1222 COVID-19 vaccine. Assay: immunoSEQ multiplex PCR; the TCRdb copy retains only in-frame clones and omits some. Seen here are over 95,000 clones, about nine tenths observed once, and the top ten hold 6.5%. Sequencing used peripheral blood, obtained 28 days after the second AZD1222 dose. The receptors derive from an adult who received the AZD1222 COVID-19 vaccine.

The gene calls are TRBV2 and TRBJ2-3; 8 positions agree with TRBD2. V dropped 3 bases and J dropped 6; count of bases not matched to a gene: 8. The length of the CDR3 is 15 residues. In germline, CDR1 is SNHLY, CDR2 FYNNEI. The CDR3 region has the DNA TGTGCCAGCAGTGAGGGGCGGGGGGCCTCGGATACGCAGTATTTT. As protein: CASSEGRGASDTQYF.

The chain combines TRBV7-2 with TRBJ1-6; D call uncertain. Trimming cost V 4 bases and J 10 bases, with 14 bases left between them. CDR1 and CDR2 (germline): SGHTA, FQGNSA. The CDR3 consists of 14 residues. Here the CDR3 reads CASSSVRARSPLHF. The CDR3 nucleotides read TGTGCCAGCAGCTCAGTCCGGGCCCGATCACCCCTCCACTTT.

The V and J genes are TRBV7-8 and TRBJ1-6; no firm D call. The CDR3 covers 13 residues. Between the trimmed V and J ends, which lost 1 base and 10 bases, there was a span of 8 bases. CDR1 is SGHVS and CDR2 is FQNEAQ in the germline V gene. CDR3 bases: TGTGCCAGCAGCTTAGAGGCCAGGTCACCCCTCCACTTT. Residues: CASSLEARSPLHF.

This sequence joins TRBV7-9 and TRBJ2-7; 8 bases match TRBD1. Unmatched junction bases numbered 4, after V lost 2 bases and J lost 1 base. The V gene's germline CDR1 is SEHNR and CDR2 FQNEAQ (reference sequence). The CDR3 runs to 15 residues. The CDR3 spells CASSLRGTGSYEQYF. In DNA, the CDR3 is TGTGCCAGCAGCTTAAGAGGGACAGGATCCTACGAGCAGTACTTC.

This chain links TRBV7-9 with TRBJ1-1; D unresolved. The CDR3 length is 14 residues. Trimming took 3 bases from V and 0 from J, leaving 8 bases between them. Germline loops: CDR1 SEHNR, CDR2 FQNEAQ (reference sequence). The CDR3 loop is CASSFRRMNTEAFF. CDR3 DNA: TGTGCCAGCAGCTTTAGGCGTATGAACACTGAAGCTTTCTTT.

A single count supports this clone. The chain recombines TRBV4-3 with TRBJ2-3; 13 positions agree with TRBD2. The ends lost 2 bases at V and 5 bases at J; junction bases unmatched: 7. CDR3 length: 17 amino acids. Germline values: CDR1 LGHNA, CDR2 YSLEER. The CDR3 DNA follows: TGCGCCAGCAGCCAAAGTGGGGGACTAGCGGGGAGAGATACGCAGTATTTT. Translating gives CASSQSGGLAGRDTQYF.

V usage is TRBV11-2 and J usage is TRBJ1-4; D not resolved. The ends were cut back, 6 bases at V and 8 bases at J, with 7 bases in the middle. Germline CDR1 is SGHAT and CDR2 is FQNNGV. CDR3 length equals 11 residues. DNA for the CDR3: TGTGCCAGCAGGTCCAGGGAAAAACTGTTTTTT. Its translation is CASRSREKLFF.

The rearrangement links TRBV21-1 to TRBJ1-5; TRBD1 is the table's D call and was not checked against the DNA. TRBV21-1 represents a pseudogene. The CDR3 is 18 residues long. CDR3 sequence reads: CASSNTKQGKGSNQPQHF. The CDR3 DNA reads TGTGCCAGCAGCAATACTAAACAGGGGAAGGGGAGCAATCAGCCCCAGCATTTT.

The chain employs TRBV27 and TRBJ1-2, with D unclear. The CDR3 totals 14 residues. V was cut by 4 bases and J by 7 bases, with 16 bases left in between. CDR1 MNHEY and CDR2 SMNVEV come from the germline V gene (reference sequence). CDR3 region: CASSSGRVDRGYTF. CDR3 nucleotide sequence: TGTGCCAGCAGTTCCGGGCGGGTCGACCGTGGCTACACCTTC.

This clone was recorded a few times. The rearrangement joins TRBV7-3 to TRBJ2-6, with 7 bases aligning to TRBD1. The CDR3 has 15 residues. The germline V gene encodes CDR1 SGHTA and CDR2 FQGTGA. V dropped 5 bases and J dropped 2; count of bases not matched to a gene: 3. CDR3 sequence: CASSLTGTGANVLTF. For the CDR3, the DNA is TGTGCCAGCAGCCTGACAGGGACTGGGGCCAACGTCCTGACTTTC.

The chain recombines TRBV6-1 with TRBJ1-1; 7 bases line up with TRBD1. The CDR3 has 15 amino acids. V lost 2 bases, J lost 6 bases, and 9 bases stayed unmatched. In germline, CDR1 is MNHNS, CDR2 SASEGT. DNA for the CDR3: TGTGCCAGCAGTGAATTCGACAGGGTGTACGCTGAAGCTTTCTTT. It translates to CASSEFDRVYAEAFF.

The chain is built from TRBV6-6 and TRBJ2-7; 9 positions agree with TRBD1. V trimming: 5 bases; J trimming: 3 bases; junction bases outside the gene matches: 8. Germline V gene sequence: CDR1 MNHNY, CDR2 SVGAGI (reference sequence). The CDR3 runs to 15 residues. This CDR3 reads CASSKGQGEYYEQYF. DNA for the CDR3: TGTGCCAGCAGTAAGGGACAGGGCGAATACTACGAGCAGTACTTC.

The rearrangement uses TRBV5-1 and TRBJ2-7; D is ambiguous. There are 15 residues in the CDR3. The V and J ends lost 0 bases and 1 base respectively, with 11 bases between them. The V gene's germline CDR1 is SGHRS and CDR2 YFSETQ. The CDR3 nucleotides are TGCGCCAGCAGCTTGGTTCTGGGGAATTCCTACGAGCAGTACTTC. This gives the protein CASSLVLGNSYEQYF.

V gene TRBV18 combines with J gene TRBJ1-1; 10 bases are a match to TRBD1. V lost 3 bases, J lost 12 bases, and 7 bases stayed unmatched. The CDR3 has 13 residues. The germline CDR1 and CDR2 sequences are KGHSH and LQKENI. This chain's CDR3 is CASSPTGTGVPFF. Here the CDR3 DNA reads TGTGCCAGCTCACCCACCGGGACAGGGGTACCTTTCTTT. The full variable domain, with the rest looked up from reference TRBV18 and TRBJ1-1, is NAGVMQNPRHLVRRRGQEARLRCSPMKGHSHVYWYRQLPEEGLKFMVYLQKENIIDESGMPKERFSAEFPKEGPSILRIQQVVRGDSAAYFCASSPTGTGVPFFGQGTRLTVV.

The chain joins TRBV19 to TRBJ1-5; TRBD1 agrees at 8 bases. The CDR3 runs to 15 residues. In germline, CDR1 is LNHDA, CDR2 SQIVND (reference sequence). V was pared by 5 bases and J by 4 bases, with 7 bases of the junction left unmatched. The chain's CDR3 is CASSPDGQGNQPQHF. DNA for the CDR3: TGTGCCAGTAGTCCCGACGGACAGGGAAATCAGCCCCAGCATTTT.

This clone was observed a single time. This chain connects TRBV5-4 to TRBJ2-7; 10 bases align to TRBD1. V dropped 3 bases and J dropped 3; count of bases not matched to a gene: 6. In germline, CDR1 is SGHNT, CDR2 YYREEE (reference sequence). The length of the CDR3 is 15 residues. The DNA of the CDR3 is TGTGCCAGCAGCTCCGTGGACAGGGGGATCTACGAGCAGTACTTC. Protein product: CASSSVDRGIYEQYF.

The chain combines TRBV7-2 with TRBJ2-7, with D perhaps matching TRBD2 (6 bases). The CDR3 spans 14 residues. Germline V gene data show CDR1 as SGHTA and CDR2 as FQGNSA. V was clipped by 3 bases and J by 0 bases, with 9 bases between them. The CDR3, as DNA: TGTGCCAGCAGCTTGGCGGGGACCTCCTACGAGCAGTACTTC. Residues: CASSLAGTSYEQYF. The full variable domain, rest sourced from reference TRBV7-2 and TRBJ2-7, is GAGVSQSPSNKVTEKGKDVELRCDPISGHTALYWYRQSLGQGLEFLIYFQGNSAPDKSGLPSDRFSAERTGGSVSTLTIQRTQQEDSAVYLCASSLAGTSYEQYFGPGTRLTVT.

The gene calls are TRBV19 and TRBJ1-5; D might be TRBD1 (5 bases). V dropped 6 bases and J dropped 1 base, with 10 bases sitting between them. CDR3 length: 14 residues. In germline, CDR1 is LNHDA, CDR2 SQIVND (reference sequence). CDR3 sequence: CASREDISNQPQHF. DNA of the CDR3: TGTGCCAGTAGGGAGGACATCAGCAATCAGCCCCAGCATTTT.

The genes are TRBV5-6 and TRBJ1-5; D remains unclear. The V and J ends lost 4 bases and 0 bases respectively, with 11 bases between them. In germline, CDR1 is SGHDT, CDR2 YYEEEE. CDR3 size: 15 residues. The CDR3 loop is CASSRGAHSNQPQHF. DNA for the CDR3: TGTGCCAGCAGCCGAGGAGCGCATAGCAATCAGCCCCAGCATTTT.